This TCR beta chain is from a study of T cells in Graves' hyperthyroidism and ophthalmopathy. Study-level findings and limits: The model predicted ophthalmopathy a median approximately seven months before onset.

CDR1 and CDR2 (germline): MNHEY, SVGEGT. V gave up 4 bases and J gave up 4 bases; unmatched junction bases: 10. The length of the CDR3 is 16 residues. In its sample, this clonotype was seen a few times. Its antigen is still unknown. TCR beta CDR3 regions were amplified from RNA transcripts. The study used the HTBI primer set for a first-round RT-PCR of the TCR CDR3. TCRdb reprocessed the multiplex PCR reads with MiXCR, giving one entry per CDR3 protein. The sample holds roughly 570,000 distinct CDR3 sequences, around 46% seen once. For Graves' hyperthyroidism to be stable, ophthalmopathy could not progress within 18 months. Patients were excluded for uncontrolled infection, other autoimmune disease, pregnancy or lactation.

The rearrangement joins TRBV6-2 or TRBV6-3 to TRBJ1-1; 9 bases fit TRBD1. This TCR derives from a woman aged 18-29 years with Graves' hyperthyroidism. Source material: peripheral blood or thyroid tissue (not recorded which). The CDR3 protein is CASSSRDRARGTEAFF. CDR3 DNA sequence: TGTGCCAGCAGTTCCCGGGACAGGGCGCGGGGCACTGAAGCTTTCTTT.